This passage covers 8 T cell receptor beta chains from one sample sequenced in a study of CD8 T cells in ankylosing spondylitis. TCRdb re-derived calls from the 5' RACE reads in MiXCR, one entry per CDR3 protein. The profile shows a few hundred thousand distinct CDR3 sequences, about 10% of them singletons. The sample consisted of blood, either unsorted or a sorted T cell fraction (not recorded which). The source of these receptors is a male donor with ankylosing spondylitis or in good health (not recorded which).

This clonotype was seen at least ten times. The genes are TRBV20-1 and TRBJ1-5; D remains ambiguous. Germline V lookup: CDR1 DFQATT, CDR2 SNEGSKA (reference sequence). The V and J ends lost 3 bases and 4 bases respectively, with 10 bases between them. CDR3 length: 13 amino acids. The CDR3 DNA reads TGCAGTGCTAGCGCGGGAGCAAATCAGCCCCAGCATTTT. It yields the protein CSASAGANQPQHF.

V is TRBV20-1 and J is TRBJ2-7, with no clear D. V lost 1 base and J lost 5, with 18 bases in between. This CDR3 is 15 amino acids long. Germline CDR1 reads DFQATT; CDR2 reads SNEGSKA (reference sequence). The CDR3 sequence is CSARVDFGNRHEQYF. The DNA for the CDR3 is TGCAGTGCTAGAGTAGACTTTGGGAACCGGCACGAGCAGTACTTC.

In this sample, this clonotype turned up many times. The chain employs TRBV11-2 and TRBJ1-3, with D possibly matching TRBD1 (6 bases). V was pared by 5 bases and J by 4 bases, with 27 bases between. Germline CDR1 SGHAT, CDR2 FQNNGV. The CDR3 runs to 19 residues. DNA of the CDR3: TGTGCCAGCAGCACAACCGGGACATTAAAGCCCTCGAGGGGAAACACCATATATTTT. Translation gives CASSTTGTLKPSRGNTIYF.

In this sample, this clonotype turned up many times. The chain uses TRBV12-3 or TRBV12-4 and TRBJ1-1; D call uncertain. The CDR3 length is 16 residues. Trimming cost V 6 bases and J 3 bases, with 20 bases left between them. CDR3 loop: CASSSSRRVKDTEAFF. DNA of the CDR3: TGTGCCAGCAGCTCCAGCCGGCGGGTAAAGGACACTGAAGCTTTCTTT.

The V gene is TRBV20-1, the J gene TRBJ1-2; D gene ambiguous. The CDR3 is 16 amino acids. V lost 0 bases and J lost 1, with 15 bases in between. CDR1 is DFQATT, CDR2 SNEGSKA, per germline (reference sequence). The CDR3 nucleotides are TGCAGTGCTAGAGAAGGCTCAGGCAGACTTAACTATGGCTACACCTTC. Its protein product is CSAREGSGRLNYGYTF.

V and J are TRBV27 and TRBJ1-1; maybe TRBD1 (6 bases). Trimming pared 2 bases from V and 8 bases from J, leaving 15 bases between. The CDR3 is 14 amino acids. CDR1 is MNHEY, CDR2 SMNVEV, per germline (reference sequence). The CDR3 DNA follows: TGTGCCAGCAGTTTAACGAGACAGGCCATAGAAGCTTTCTTT. It codes for CASSLTRQAIEAFF.

This clonotype was counted ten times or more. The chain combines TRBV18 with TRBJ2-6; D remains ambiguous. The CDR3 length is 15 residues. CDR1 KGHSH and CDR2 LQKENI come from the germline V gene. Trimming took 2 bases from V and 0 from J, leaving 5 bases between them. The CDR3 DNA follows: TGTGCCAGCTCACCAGAATTCTCTGGGGCCAACGTCCTGACTTTC. Its translation: CASSPEFSGANVLTF.

This chain uses TRBV5-1 with TRBJ2-1; the D gene is possibly TRBD2 (5 bases). Germline CDR1 and CDR2: SGHRS and YFSETQ. The V end lost 0 bases, the J end lost 0 bases, and 10 bases lay between the germline ends. This CDR3 comprises 16 residues. Written as DNA, the CDR3 is TGCGCCAGCAGCTTGGCCGGGGATGTCTCCTACAATGAGCAGTTCTTC. Amino acids: CASSLAGDVSYNEQFF.